Presented here are 9 T cell receptor beta chains from one specimen sequenced in a study of blood T cells in healthy people across ages. A second PCR of roughly 7 to 11 cycles used a sample-barcoded 5' primer and a J-beta primer mix. TCRdb re-analysed the 5' RACE reads in MiXCR, keeping a single row per CDR3 protein. Of about 1 million distinct CDR3 sequences in the sample, over 35% were seen once. Sequencing input: blood. Every receptor here comes from a woman aged 60-75 years in good health.

V is TRBV21-1 and J is TRBJ2-3; the D segment call TRBD1 is taken from the table without a DNA check. TRBV21-1 is designated a pseudogene. CDR3 length: 15 residues. In DNA form, the CDR3 reads TGTGCCAGCAGCAAAGCTGCCCCGCCTACAGATACGCAGTATTTT. Protein product: CASSKAAPPTDTQYF.

This clonotype was observed a handful of times. The chain links TRBV27 to TRBJ2-1, with 10 bases identical to TRBD1. V gave up 5 bases and J gave up 12 bases; unmatched junction bases: 10. This CDR3 is built from 14 residues. Germline V gene sequence: CDR1 MNHEY, CDR2 SMNVEV (reference sequence). In nucleotides, the CDR3 is TGTGCCAGCAGTCCAGACAGGGGGCGCATTACGCAGTTCTTC. Translation: CASSPDRGRITQFF.

This clonotype was counted at least ten times. The CDR3 reads CASSSNRASYEQYF. CDR3 DNA: TGTGCCAGCAGCTCAAACAGGGCCTCCTACGAGCAGTACTTC. The gene calls are TRBV7-2 and TRBJ2-7; D perhaps matches TRBD1 (6 bases). The CDR3 loop spans 14 amino acids. V lost 4 bases to trimming and J lost 0 bases, with 10 bases between them. CDR1 and CDR2 (germline): SGHTA, FQGNSA.

In its sample, this clonotype was seen once. The rearrangement uses TRBV4-3 and TRBJ2-1; maybe TRBD1 (6 bases). Germline values: CDR1 LGHNA, CDR2 YSLEER. The CDR3 contains 15 residues. The V end lost 0 bases, the J end lost 9 bases, and 15 bases lay between the germline ends. In nucleotides, the CDR3 is TGCGCCAGCAGCCAAGACGGGAACAGGGATCGTGAGCAGTTCTTC. It specifies CASSQDGNRDREQFF.

This sequence joins TRBV20-1 and TRBJ2-5, with 8 nucleotides matching TRBD1. With 3 bases clipped from V and 4 bases from J, the junction kept 7 bases outside the gene matches. This CDR3 is built from 14 residues. CDR1 and CDR2 from the germline V gene are DFQATT and SNEGSKA (reference sequence). As DNA, the CDR3 is TGCAGTGCTAGTAAGGGACAGGAAGGAGAGACCCAGTACTTC. Its translation: CSASKGQEGETQYF.

This clonotype was counted many times. The chain employs TRBV12-3 or TRBV12-4 and TRBJ1-2; D not resolved. The CDR3 spans 13 residues. V lost 5 bases and J 3 bases, leaving 10 bases between the germline ends. The CDR3 region is CASSHPGYYGYTF. The CDR3 DNA reads as TGTGCCAGCAGTCATCCGGGGTACTATGGCTACACCTTC.

This chain joins TRBV7-3 and TRBJ2-3, with TRBD1 as a possible D gene (5 bases). Germline CDR1 SGHTA, CDR2 FQGTGA. Between the trimmed V and J ends, which lost 4 bases and 3 bases, there was a span of 14 bases. The CDR3 spans 15 residues. The CDR3, as DNA: TGTGCCAGCAGCTCCTCGGCAGGGAAGACAGATACGCAGTATTTT. This sequence encodes CASSSSAGKTDTQYF. The complete variable domain, with remaining parts taken from reference TRBV7-3 and TRBJ2-3, reads GAGVSQTPSNKVTEKGKYVELRCDPISGHTALYWYRQSLGQGPEFLIYFQGTGAADDSGLPNDRFFAVRPEGSVSTLKIQRTERGDSAVYLCASSSSAGKTDTQYFGPGTRLTVL.

The gene calls are TRBV5-1 and TRBJ2-2; possibly TRBD1 for D (6 bases). Trimming removed 5 bases at V and 5 bases at J, with 10 bases between. Germline CDR1 SGHRS, CDR2 YFSETQ. This CDR3 contains 13 residues. In DNA form, the CDR3 reads TGCGCCAGCAGAACGACAGGTACCGGGGAGCTGTTTTTT. Its translation is CASRTTGTGELFF.

The sample holds a few counts of this clonotype. The gene calls are TRBV27 and TRBJ2-1; 13 bases fit TRBD2. Losses at the gene ends were 5 bases for V and 9 bases for J; bases not matched to a gene: 7. This CDR3 contains 15 residues. CDR1 is MNHEY, CDR2 SMNVEV, per germline (reference sequence). CDR3 in DNA: TGTGCCAGCAGTACTGCACTAGCGGGAGGGGGTGAGCAGTTCTTC. Its translation is CASSTALAGGGEQFF.